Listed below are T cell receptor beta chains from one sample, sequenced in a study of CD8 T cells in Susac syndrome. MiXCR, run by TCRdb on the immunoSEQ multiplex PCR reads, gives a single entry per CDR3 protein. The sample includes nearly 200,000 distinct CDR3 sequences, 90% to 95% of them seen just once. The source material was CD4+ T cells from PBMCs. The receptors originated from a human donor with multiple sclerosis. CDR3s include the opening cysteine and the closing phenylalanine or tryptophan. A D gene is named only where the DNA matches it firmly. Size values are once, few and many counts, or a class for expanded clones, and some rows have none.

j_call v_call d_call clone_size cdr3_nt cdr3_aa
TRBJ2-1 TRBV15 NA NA TGTGCCACCAGCAGAGATCCCAACGTTGCGTCCTACAATGAGCAGTTCTTC CATSRDPNVASYNEQFF
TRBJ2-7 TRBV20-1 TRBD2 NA TGCAGTGCTACCCTTCCCCGGGAGGGCATCTACGAGCAGTACTTC CSATLPREGIYEQYF
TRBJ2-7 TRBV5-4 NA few TGTGCCAGCAGCTTTAGAGCAGGGGCGACCTACGAGCAGTACTTC CASSFRAGATYEQYF
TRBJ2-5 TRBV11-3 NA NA TGTGCCAGCAGCCCCGAAGCGGAAGAGACCCAGTACTTC CASSPEAEETQYF
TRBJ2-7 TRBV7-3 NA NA TGTGCCAGCAGCTTATTAGACGGGGTTCAGTACTTC CASSLLDGVQYF
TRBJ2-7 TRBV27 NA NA TGTGCCAGCAGTTCGCGGTGGAGCGAGCAGTACTTC CASSSRWSEQYF
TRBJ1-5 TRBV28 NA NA TGTGCCAGCATCCGTCAACAGACTAGCAATCAGCCCCAGCATTTT CASIRQQTSNQPQHF
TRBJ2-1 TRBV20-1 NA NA TGCAGTGCCTCCTTGCATGAGCAGTTCTTC CSASLHEQFF
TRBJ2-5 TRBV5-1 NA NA TGCGCCAGCAGCTTGCCTCAAGTTGGGCGGGAGACCCAGTACTTC CASSLPQVGRETQYF
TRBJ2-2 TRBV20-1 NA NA TGCAGTGCTTTTGGTCCGAACACCGGGGAGCTGTTTTTT CSAFGPNTGELFF
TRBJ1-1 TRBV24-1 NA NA TGTGCCACCAGTGACTCCGGACAGAGAAAAGCTTTCTTT CATSDSGQRKAFF
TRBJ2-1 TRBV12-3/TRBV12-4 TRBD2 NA TGTGCCAGCAGTCCTAGCGGGAGGGCTTCCTACAATGAGCAGTTCTTC CASSPSGRASYNEQFF
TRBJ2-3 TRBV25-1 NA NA TGTGCCAGCAGTGAACCCGGGACCAATACGCAGTATTTT CASSEPGTNTQYF
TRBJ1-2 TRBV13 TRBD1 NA TGTGCCAGCAGCTCCTCGGACAGGGCAATCAGCTACACCTTC CASSSSDRAISYTF
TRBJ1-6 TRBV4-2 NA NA TGTGCCAGCAGCCGCGGACGGCACTCCTATAATTCACCCCTCCACTTT CASSRGRHSYNSPLHF
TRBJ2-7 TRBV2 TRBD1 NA TGTGCCAGCAGAGCAGACAGGGGCGAAATCTACGAGCAGTACTTC CASRADRGEIYEQYF
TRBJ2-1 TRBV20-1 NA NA TGCAGTGCTAGGCGGGGCACCCTTGGTGATGAGCAGTTCTTC CSARRGTLGDEQFF
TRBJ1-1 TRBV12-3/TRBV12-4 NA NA TGTGCCAGCAGTTTCGAGGCTAAGGACGCTGAAGCTTTCTTT CASSFEAKDAEAFF
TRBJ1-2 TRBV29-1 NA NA TGCAGCGTTGAAATGGGGGGCGCGAGAGGCTACACCTTC CSVEMGGARGYTF
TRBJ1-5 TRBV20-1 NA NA TGCAGTGCTAGAGTGGGGCAGTCAAGCAATCAGCCCCAGCATTTT CSARVGQSSNQPQHF
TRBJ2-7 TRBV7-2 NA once TGTGCCAGCAGTCAACCTGACGGGACGGTGCAGTACTTC CASSQPDGTVQYF
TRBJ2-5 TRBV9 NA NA TGTGCCAGCAGCGTTGCGACGTACCAAGAGACCCAGTACTTC CASSVATYQETQYF
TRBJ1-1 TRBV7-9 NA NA TGTGCCAGCAGCAGGGGAAAGGGAGGAAACACTGAAGCTTTCTTT CASSRGKGGNTEAFF
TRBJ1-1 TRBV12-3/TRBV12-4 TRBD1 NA TGTGCCAGCAGTTCGGACAGGGGGCTAAAGGGAAACACTGAAGCTTTCTTT CASSSDRGLKGNTEAFF
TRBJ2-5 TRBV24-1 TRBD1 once TGTGCCACCAGTGCGTATCAGGACAGGGGTTGTGAGACCCAGTACTTC CATSAYQDRGCETQYF
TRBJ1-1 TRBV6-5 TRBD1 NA TGTGCCAGCAGTTACTCCCCCGGGACAGGGAGTGAAGCTTTCTTT CASSYSPGTGSEAFF
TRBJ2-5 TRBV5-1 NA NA TGCGCCAGCAGCTTGGAGGGCTACCGGTTCGAGACCCAGTACTTC CASSLEGYRFETQYF
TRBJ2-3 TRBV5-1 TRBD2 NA TGCGCCAGCAGCTTGGCCGGTAGCGGGGGCGTCACAGATACGCAGTATTTT CASSLAGSGGVTDTQYF
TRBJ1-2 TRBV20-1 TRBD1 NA TGCAGTGCTACAACACCGACAGGGGAAAACGGCTACACCTTC CSATTPTGENGYTF
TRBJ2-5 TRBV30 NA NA TGTGCCTACAGGGTCGGAGAGACCCAGTACTTC CAYRVGETQYF
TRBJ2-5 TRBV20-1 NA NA TGCAGTGTAGCCCGAGACACCCAAGAGACCCAGTACTTC CSVARDTQETQYF
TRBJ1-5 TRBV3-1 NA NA TGTGCCAGCAGCCACGGACTTTACGGACAGCCCCAGCATTTT CASSHGLYGQPQHF
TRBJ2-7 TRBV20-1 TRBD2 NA TGCAGTGCTAGGGTAGCGGGGGGGCAAGAGCAGTACTTC CSARVAGGQEQYF